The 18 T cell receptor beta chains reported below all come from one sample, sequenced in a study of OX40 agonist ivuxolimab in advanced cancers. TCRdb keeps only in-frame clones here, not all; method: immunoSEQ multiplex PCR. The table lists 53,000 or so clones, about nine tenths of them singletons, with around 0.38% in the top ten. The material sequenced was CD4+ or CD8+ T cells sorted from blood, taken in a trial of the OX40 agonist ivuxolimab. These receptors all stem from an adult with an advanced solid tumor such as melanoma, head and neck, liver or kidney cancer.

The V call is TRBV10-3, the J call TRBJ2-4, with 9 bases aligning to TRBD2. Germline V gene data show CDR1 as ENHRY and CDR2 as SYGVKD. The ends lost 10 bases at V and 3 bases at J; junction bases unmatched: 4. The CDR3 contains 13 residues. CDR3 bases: TGTGCCACCAGGACTAGCGACAAAAACATTCAGTACTTC. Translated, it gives CATRTSDKNIQYF.

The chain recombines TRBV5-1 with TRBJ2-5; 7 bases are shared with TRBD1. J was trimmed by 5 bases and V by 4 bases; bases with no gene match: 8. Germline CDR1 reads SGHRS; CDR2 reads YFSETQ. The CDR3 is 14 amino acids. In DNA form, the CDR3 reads TGCGCCAGCAGCCCGGAAACAGGGGTGGAGACCCAGTACTTC. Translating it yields CASSPETGVETQYF.

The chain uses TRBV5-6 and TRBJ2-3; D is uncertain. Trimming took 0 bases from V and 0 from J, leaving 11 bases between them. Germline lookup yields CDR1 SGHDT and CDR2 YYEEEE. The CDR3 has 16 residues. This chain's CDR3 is CASSLGGERSTDTQYF. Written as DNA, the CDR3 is TGTGCCAGCAGCTTGGGTGGGGAACGGAGCACAGATACGCAGTATTTT.

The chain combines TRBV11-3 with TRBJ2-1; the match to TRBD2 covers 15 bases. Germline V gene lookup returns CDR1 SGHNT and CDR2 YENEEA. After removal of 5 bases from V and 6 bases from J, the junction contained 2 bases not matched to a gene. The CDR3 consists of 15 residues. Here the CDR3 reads CASSPGLAGGNEQFF. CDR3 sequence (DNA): TGTGCCAGCAGCCCGGGACTAGCGGGAGGCAATGAGCAGTTCTTC.

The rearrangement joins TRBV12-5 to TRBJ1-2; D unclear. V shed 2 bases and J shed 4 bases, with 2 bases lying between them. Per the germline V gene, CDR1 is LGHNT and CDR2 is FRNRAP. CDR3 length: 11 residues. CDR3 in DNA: TGTGCTAGTGGTTTGCTCTATGGCTACACCTTC. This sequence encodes CASGLLYGYTF.

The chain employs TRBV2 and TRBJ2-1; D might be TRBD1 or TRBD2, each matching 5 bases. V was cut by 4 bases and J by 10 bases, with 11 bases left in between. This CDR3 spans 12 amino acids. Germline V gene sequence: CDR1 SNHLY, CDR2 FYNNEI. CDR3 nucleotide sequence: TGTGCCAGCAGTGGGGGGTGGGGAGAGCAGTTCTTC. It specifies CASSGGWGEQFF.

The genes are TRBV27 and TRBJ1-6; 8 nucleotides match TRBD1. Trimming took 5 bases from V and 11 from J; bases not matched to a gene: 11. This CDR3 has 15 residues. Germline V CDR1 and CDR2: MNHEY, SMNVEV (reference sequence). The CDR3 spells CASSLLGQGGTPLHF. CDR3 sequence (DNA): TGTGCCAGCAGTCTCTTAGGACAGGGAGGGACACCCCTCCACTTT.

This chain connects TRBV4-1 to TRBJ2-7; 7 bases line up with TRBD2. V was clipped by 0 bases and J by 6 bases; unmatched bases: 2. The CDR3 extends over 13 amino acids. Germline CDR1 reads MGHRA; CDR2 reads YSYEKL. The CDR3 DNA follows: TGCGCCAGCAGCCAAGAACCTAGCGGCGAGCAGTACTTC. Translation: CASSQEPSGEQYF.

The CDR3 reads CASSTGNYGYTF. The CDR3 region has the DNA TGTGCCAGCAGTACAGGGAACTATGGCTACACCTTC. The genes are TRBV27 and TRBJ1-2; D is perhaps TRBD1 (6 bases). Germline CDR1 is MNHEY and CDR2 is SMNVEV (reference sequence). This CDR3 is 12 amino acids long. V lost 5 bases and J lost 2, with 6 bases in between.

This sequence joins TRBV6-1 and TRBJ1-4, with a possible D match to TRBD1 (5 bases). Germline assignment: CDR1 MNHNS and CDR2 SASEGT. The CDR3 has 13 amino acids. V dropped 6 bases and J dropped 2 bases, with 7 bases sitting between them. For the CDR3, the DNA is TGTGCCAGCAGGCGGGGGACTAATGAAAAACTGTTTTTT. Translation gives CASRRGTNEKLFF.

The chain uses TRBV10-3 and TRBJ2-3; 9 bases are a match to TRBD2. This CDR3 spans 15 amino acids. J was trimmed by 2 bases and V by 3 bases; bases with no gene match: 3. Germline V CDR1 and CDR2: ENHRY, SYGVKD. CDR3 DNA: TGTGCCATCAGTGATCCTAGCGGGAACACAGATACGCAGTATTTT. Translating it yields CAISDPSGNTDTQYF.

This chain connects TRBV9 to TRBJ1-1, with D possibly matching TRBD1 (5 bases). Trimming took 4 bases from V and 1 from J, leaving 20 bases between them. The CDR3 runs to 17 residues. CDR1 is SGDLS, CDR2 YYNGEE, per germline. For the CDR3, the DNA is TGTGCCAGCAGCCCCGGACACGGACGAACTCAGAACACTGAAGCTTTCTTT. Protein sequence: CASSPGHGRTQNTEAFF.

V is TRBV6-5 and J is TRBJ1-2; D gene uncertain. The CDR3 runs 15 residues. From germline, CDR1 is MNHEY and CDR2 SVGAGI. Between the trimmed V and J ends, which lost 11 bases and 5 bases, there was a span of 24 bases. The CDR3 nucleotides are TGTGCCTCCATTAGGATGACCGAGGTCGGGTATGGCTACACCTTC. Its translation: CASIRMTEVGYGYTF.

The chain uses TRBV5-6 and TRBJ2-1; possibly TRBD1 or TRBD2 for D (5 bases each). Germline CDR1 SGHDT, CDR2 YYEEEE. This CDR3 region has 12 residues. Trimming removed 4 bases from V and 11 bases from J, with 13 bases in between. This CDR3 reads CASSPGPLQQFF. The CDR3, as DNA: TGTGCCAGCAGCCCGGGACCGCTACAGCAGTTCTTC.

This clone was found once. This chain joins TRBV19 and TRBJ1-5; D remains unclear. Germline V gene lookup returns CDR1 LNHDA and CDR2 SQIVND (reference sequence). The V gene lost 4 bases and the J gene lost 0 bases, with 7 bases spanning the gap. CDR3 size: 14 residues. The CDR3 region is CASSRLHSNQPQHF. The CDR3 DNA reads TGTGCCAGTAGTAGACTTCATAGCAATCAGCCCCAGCATTTT.

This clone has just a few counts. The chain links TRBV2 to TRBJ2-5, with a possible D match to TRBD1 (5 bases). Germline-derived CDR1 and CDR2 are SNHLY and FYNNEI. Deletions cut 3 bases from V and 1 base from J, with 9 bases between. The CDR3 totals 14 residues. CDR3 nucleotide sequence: TGTGCCAGCAGTGAGGGGCGGATCCAAGAGACCCAGTACTTC. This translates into CASSEGRIQETQYF.

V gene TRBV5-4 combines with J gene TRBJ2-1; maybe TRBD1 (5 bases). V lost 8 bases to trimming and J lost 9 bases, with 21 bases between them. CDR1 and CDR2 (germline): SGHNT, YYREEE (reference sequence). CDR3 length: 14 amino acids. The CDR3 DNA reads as TGTGCCAGTTTTGCCCAAGGAGACAGCCTTGAGCAGTTCTTC. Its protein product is CASFAQGDSLEQFF.

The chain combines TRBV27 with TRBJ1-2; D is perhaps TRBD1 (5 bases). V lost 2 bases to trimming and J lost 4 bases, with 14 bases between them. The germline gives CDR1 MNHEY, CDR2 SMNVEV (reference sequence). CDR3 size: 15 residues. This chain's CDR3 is CASSLKGGAAYGYTF. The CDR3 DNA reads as TGTGCCAGCAGTTTAAAGGGAGGGGCGGCCTATGGCTACACCTTC.